This entry concerns a single TCR beta chain. Its antigen is not identified. CDR3 size: 16 residues. V was clipped by 6 bases and J by 7 bases, with 22 bases between them. The sample belongs to a study of response to subunit inactivated influenza vaccine. Whole-study results and caveats: Authors suggested seasonal influenza vaccinations each recruit few new T cells.

TCRdb passed the RT-PCR reads through MiXCR, listing each CDR3 protein once. The sample lists more than 600,000 distinct CDR3 sequences, roughly 18% seen once, with roughly a tenth in the top ten. The rearrangement joins TRBV12-3 or TRBV12-4 to TRBJ2-1, with D possibly matching TRBD1 (7 bases). The source of this sequence is a man in his fifties or sixties who received an inactivated influenza vaccine. The sample consisted of PBMCs from blood, taken 5 days after vaccination. The DNA for the CDR3 is TGTGCCAGCAGACCAAGAGGGGGCGGGATGGAAAATGAGCAGTTCTTC. Protein product: CASRPRGGGMENEQFF.